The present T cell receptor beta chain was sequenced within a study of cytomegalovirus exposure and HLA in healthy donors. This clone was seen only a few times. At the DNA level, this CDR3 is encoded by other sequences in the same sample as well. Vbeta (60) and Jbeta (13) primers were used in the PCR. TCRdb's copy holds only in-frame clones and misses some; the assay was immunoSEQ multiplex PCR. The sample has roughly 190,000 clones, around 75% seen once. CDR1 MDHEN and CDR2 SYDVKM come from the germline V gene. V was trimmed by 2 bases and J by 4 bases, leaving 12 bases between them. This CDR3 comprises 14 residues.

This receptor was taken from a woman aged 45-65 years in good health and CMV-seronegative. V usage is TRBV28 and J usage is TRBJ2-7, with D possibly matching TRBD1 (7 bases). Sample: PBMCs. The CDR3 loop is CASSLGQGGYEQYF. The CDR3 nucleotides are TGTGCCAGCAGTTTAGGCCAGGGGGGATACGAGCAGTACTTC.